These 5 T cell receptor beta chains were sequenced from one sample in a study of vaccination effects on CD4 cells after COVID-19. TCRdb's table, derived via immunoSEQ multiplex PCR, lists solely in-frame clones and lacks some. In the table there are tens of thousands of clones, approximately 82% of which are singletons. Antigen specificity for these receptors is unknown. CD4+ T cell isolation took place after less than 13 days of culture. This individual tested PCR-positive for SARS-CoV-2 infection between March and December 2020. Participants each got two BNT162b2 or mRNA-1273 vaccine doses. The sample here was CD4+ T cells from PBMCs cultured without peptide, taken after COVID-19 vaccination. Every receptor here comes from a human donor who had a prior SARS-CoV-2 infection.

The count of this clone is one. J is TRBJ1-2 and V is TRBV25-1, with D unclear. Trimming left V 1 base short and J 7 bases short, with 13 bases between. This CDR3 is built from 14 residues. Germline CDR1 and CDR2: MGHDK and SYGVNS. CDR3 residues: CASSEFGTPSGYTF. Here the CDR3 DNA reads TGTGCCAGCAGTGAATTTGGTACCCCCAGTGGCTACACCTTC.

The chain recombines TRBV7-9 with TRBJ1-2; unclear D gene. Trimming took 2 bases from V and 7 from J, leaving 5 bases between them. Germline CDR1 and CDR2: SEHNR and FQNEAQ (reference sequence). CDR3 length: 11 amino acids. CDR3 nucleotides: TGTGCCAGCAGCTTAACAACTGGCTACACCTTC. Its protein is CASSLTTGYTF.

As DNA, the CDR3 is TGTGCCAGCAGCTTGAGGGCAGGATATTTTCCCTACGAGCAGTACTTC. Encoded protein: CASSLRAGYFPYEQYF. This chain links TRBV11-3 with TRBJ2-7, with D possibly matching TRBD2 (5 bases). CDR3 length: 16 amino acids. Deletions cut 3 bases from V and 2 bases from J, with 17 bases between. Looked up from germline, CDR1 is SGHNT and CDR2 is YENEEA. Supplemented by reference TRBV11-3 and TRBJ2-7, the full variable domain reads EAGVVQSPRYKIIEKKQPVAFWCNPISGHNTLYWYLQNLGQGPELLIRYENEEAVDDSQLPKDRFSAERLKGVDSTLKIQPAELGDSAVYLCASSLRAGYFPYEQYFGPGTRLTVT.

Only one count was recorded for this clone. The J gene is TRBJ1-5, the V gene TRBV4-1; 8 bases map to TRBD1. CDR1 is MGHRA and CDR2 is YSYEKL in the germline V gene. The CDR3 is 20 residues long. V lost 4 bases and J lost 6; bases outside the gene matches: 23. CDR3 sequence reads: CASSRQPHRTLSGTGQPQHF. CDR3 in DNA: TGCGCCAGCAGCCGCCAACCGCACCGTACACTCTCCGGGACAGGTCAGCCCCAGCATTTT.

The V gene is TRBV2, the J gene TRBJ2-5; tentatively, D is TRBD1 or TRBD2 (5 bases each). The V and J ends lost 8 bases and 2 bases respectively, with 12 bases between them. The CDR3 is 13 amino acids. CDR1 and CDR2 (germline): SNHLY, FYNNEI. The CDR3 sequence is CASERDQQETQYF. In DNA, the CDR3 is TGTGCCAGCGAACGGGACCAACAAGAGACCCAGTACTTC.